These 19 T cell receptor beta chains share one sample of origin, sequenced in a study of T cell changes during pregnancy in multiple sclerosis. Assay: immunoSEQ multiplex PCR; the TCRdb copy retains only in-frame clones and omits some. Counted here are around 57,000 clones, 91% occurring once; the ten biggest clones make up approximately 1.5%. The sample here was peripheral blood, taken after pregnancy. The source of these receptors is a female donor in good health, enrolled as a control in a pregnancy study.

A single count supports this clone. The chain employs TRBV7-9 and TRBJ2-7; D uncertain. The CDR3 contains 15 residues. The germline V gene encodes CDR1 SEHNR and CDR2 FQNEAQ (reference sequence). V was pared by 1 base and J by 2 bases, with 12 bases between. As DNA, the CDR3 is TGTGCCAGCAGCTTAGGGCCAGTGCAGGCCTACGAGCAGTACTTC. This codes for CASSLGPVQAYEQYF.

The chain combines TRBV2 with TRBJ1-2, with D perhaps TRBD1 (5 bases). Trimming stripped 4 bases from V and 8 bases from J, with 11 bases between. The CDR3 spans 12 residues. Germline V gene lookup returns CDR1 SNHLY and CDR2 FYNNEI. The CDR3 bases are TGTGCCAGCAGTGTAGGGACTATAGGCTACACCTTC. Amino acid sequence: CASSVGTIGYTF.

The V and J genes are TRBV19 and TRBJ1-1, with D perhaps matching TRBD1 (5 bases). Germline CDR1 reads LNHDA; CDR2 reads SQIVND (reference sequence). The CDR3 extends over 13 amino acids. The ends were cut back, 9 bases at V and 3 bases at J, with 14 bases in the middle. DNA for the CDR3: TGTGCCAGCACGAACACCAGGGACACTGAAGCTTTCTTT. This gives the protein CASTNTRDTEAFF.

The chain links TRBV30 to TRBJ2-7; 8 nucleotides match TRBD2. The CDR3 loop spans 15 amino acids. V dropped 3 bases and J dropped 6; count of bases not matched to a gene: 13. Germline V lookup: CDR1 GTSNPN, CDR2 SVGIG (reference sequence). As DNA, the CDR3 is TGTGCCTGGAGGGGAGGCGGGGGGCCCCGGGGCGAGCAGTACTTC. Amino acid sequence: CAWRGGGGPRGEQYF.

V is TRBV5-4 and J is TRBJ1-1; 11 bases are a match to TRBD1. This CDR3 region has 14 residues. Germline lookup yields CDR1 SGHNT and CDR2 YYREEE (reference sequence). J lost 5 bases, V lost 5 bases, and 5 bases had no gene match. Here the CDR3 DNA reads TGTGCCAGCAGGCGGACAGGGGGCCTAACTGAAGCTTTCTTT. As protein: CASRRTGGLTEAFF.

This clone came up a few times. The CDR3 DNA is TGTGCCAGCAGCGGGACAGCTTTCAATAATTCACCCCTCCACTTT. Residues: CASSGTAFNNSPLHF. V and J are TRBV27 and TRBJ1-6, with 7 positions matching TRBD1. V gave up 6 bases and J gave up 5 bases; unmatched junction bases: 7. Looked up from germline, CDR1 is MNHEY and CDR2 is SMNVEV (reference sequence). This CDR3 is 15 amino acids long.

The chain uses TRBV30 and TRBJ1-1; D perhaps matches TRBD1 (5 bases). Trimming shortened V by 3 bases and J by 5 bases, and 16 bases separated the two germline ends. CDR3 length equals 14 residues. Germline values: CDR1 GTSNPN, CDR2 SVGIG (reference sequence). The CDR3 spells CAWSPDSRTTEAFF. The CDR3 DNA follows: TGTGCCTGGAGCCCCGACAGCAGAACGACTGAAGCTTTCTTT. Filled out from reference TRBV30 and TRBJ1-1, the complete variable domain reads SQTIHQWPATLVQPVGSPLSLECTVEGTSNPNLYWYRQAAGRGLQLLFYSVGIGQISSEVPQNLSASRPQDRQFILSSKKLLLSDSGFYLCAWSPDSRTTEAFFGQGTRLTVV.

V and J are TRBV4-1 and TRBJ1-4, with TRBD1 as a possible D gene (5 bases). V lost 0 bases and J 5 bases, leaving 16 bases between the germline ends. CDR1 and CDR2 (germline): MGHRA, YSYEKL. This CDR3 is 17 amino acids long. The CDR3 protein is CASSQDGVRRGNEKLFF. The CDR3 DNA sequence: TGCGCCAGCAGCCAAGATGGGGTCAGGCGGGGGAATGAAAAACTGTTTTTT.

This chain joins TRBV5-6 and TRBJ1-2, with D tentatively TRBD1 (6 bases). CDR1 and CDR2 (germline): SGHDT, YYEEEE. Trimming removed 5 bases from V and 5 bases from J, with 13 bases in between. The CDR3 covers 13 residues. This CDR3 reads CASSTGLEYGYTF. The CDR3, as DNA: TGTGCCAGCAGTACAGGGTTGGAATATGGCTACACCTTC.

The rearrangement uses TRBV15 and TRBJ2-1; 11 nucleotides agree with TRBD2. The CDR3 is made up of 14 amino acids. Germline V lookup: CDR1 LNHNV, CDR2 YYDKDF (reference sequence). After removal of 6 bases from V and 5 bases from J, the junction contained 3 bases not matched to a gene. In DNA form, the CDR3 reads TGTGCCACCAGGGGGACTAGCGGTCACAATGAGCAGTTCTTC. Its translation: CATRGTSGHNEQFF.

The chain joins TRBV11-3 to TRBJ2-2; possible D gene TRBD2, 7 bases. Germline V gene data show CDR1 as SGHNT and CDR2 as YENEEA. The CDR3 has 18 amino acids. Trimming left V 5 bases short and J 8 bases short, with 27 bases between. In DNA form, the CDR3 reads TGTGCCAGCAGCCGATTCCGGGGAGGGGGTCCAGTCACGGGGGAGCTGTTTTTT. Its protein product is CASSRFRGGGPVTGELFF.

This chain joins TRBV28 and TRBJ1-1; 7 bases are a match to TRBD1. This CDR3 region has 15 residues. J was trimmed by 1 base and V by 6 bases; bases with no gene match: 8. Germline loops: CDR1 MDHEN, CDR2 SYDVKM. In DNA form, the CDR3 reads TGTGCCAGCAGAGGAACAGGGGTGAAGAACACTGAAGCTTTCTTT. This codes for CASRGTGVKNTEAFF.

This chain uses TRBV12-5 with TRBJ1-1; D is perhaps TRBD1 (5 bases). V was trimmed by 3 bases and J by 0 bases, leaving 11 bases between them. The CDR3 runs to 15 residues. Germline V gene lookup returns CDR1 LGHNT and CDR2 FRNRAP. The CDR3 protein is CASGLAQVLNTEAFF. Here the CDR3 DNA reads TGTGCTAGTGGTTTAGCACAGGTACTGAACACTGAAGCTTTCTTT.

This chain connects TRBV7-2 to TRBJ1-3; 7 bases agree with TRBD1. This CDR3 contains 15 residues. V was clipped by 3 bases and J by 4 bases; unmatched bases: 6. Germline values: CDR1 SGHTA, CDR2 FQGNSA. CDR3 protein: CASSFNRDSGNTIYF. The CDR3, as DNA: TGTGCCAGCAGCTTTAACCGGGACAGCGGAAACACCATATATTTT.

The CDR3 spells CASAVANTEAFF. CDR3 sequence (DNA): TGTGCCAGCGCGGTCGCTAACACTGAAGCTTTCTTT. The chain employs TRBV11-3 and TRBJ1-1; unclear D gene. Germline CDR1 and CDR2: SGHNT and YENEEA. The germline V and J ends were trimmed by 8 bases and 2 bases, with 9 bases remaining between them. The CDR3 runs 12 residues.

CDR3 nucleotide sequence: TGTGCCAGCAGTTACTCATACAACAGGGGCGGCCAGCCCCAGCATTTT. This sequence encodes CASSYSYNRGGQPQHF. The chain links TRBV6-5 to TRBJ1-5; 7 bases line up with TRBD1. V was clipped by 0 bases and J by 7 bases; unmatched bases: 9. Germline-derived CDR1 and CDR2 are MNHEY and SVGAGI. CDR3 length: 16 amino acids.

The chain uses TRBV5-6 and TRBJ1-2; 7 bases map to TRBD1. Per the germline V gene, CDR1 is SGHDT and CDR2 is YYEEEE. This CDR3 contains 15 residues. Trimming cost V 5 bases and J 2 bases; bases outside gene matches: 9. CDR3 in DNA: TGTGCCAGCAGGCCCGGGACAGCCTTAAACTATGGCTACACCTTC. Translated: CASRPGTALNYGYTF.

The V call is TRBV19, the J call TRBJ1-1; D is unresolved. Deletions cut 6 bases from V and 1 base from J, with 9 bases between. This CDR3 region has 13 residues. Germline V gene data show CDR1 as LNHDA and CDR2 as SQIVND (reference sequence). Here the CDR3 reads CASRISRNTEAFF. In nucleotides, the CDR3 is TGTGCCAGTAGAATTTCTAGGAACACTGAAGCTTTCTTT.

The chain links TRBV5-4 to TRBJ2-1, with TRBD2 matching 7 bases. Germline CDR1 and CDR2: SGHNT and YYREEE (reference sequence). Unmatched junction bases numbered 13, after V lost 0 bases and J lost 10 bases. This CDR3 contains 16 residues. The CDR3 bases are TGTGCCAGCAGCTTGGCAGGGACTACTTTTATTAACGAGCAGTTCTTC. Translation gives CASSLAGTTFINEQFF.